These 17 T cell receptor beta chains were all obtained from the same sample, sequenced in a study of blood T cell repertoires in COVID-19. Only in-frame clones appear in the TCRdb table, and some are missing; sequencing was by immunoSEQ multiplex PCR. The table records a few hundred thousand clones, 80% to 90% of them present only once. The specimen sequenced was PBMCs or T cells enriched from blood (not recorded which). These receptor sequences come from a man aged 25-45 years who had recovered from COVID-19.

This sequence joins TRBV5-4 and TRBJ2-3, with TRBD2 identical over 10 bases. CDR3 length: 15 amino acids. Germline CDR1 reads SGHNT; CDR2 reads YYREEE (reference sequence). The J segment lost 2 bases and the V segment lost 2 bases, leaving 2 bases of the junction unmatched. The chain's CDR3 is CASSFGTSATDTQYF. The CDR3 region has the DNA TGTGCCAGCAGCTTTGGGACTAGCGCCACAGATACGCAGTATTTT.

The rearrangement joins TRBV24-1 to TRBJ2-4; D remains ambiguous. The CDR3 is 11 amino acids. Deletions cut 9 bases from V and 7 bases from J, with 9 bases between. CDR1 KGHDR and CDR2 SFDVKD come from the germline V gene. CDR3 amino acids: CATELFNIQYF. DNA for the CDR3: TGTGCCACCGAGCTTTTCAACATTCAGTACTTC.

The genes are TRBV7-2 and TRBJ2-6, with 7 bases that match TRBD1. The CDR3 sequence is 19 residues long. The J segment lost 4 bases and the V segment lost 5 bases, leaving 17 bases of the junction unmatched. CDR1 and CDR2 (germline): SGHTA, FQGNSA. The CDR3 DNA reads as TGTGCCAGCAGCCTCCGCCCGGGACAGTTTCAGGCCGGGGCCAACGTCCTGACTTTC. The encoded protein is CASSLRPGQFQAGANVLTF.

The V call is TRBV13, the J call TRBJ1-1; D unclear. Trimming took off 4 bases at V and 1 base at J, with 4 bases between the two ends. The CDR3 covers 12 residues. The germline gives CDR1 PRHDT, CDR2 FYEKMQ (reference sequence). The CDR3 here is CASSSRNTEAFF. The CDR3 nucleotides are TGTGCCAGCAGCTCCCGGAACACTGAAGCTTTCTTT.

This sequence joins TRBV4-2 and TRBJ2-2, with 15 bases that match TRBD2. The CDR3 covers 17 residues. From germline, CDR1 is LGHNA and CDR2 YNFKEQ. V shed 2 bases and J 5 bases; nucleotides not matched to a gene: 3. The CDR3 DNA sequence: TGTGCCAGCAGCCAAACCGGACTAGCGGGGGGGACCGGGGAGCTGTTTTTT. It translates to CASSQTGLAGGTGELFF.

The rearrangement links TRBV30 to TRBJ1-1, with 9 bases that match TRBD1. The CDR3 extends over 13 amino acids. CDR1 is GTSNPN and CDR2 is SVGIG in the germline V gene (reference sequence). V lost 2 bases to trimming and J lost 3 bases; unmatched junction nucleotides: 1. CDR3 region: CAWSRQGDTEAFF. The CDR3 nucleotides are TGTGCCTGGAGTAGACAGGGGGACACTGAAGCTTTCTTT.

This rearrangement joins TRBV5-1 to TRBJ1-5; 9 nucleotides align to TRBD1. Unmatched junction bases numbered 17, after V lost 1 base and J lost 0 bases. CDR1 and CDR2 (germline): SGHRS, YFSETQ. CDR3 size: 21 residues. The CDR3 region has the DNA TGCGCCAGCAGCTTGTTCTATAAAGGGGGACAGGGTAAATATAGCAATCAGCCCCAGCATTTT. Translation: CASSLFYKGGQGKYSNQPQHF.

The chain joins TRBV10-3 to TRBJ2-1; D is ambiguous. This CDR3 region has 18 residues. The V gene lost 0 bases and the J gene lost 0 bases, with 15 bases spanning the gap. Per the germline V gene, CDR1 is ENHRY and CDR2 is SYGVKD. The CDR3 DNA follows: TGTGCCATCAGTGAGTCGGGCATGGCCACCAGCTCCTACAATGAGCAGTTCTTC. This translates into CAISESGMATSSYNEQFF.

This clone showed up just once. The chain recombines TRBV9 with TRBJ2-3, with TRBD2 matching over 10 bases. The V gene's germline CDR1 is SGDLS and CDR2 YYNGEE. V lost 4 bases to trimming and J lost 3 bases; unmatched junction nucleotides: 2. This CDR3 has 14 residues. CDR3 sequence: CASSTSGVTDTQYF. The CDR3 DNA sequence: TGTGCCAGCAGCACTAGCGGGGTGACAGATACGCAGTATTTT.

V and J are TRBV7-9 and TRBJ2-1; TRBD1 matches at 10 bases. The V gene's germline CDR1 is SEHNR and CDR2 FQNEAQ (reference sequence). The CDR3 is made up of 18 amino acids. Trimming cost V 5 bases and J 5 bases; bases outside gene matches: 15. The DNA of the CDR3 is TGTGCCAGCAGCAGCCCCTTAGAAGACAGGGGGCGGAACAATGAGCAGTTCTTC. Translating gives CASSSPLEDRGRNNEQFF.

The rearrangement uses TRBV24-1 and TRBJ2-3; a weak D match, TRBD1 (6 bases). CDR3 size: 16 residues. The V end was cut by 2 bases, the J end by 0 bases, with 11 bases between. From germline, CDR1 is KGHDR and CDR2 SFDVKD. CDR3 DNA sequence: TGTGCCACCAGTGATTCGTGGACAGAGAGCACAGATACGCAGTATTTT. Translated: CATSDSWTESTDTQYF.

In this sample, this clone turned up once. The chain combines TRBV28 with TRBJ1-4, with D uncertain. V was pared by 2 bases and J by 1 base, with 8 bases between. Germline CDR1 MDHEN, CDR2 SYDVKM. This CDR3 region has 15 residues. The CDR3 loop is CASSLKSRTNEKLFF. DNA of the CDR3: TGTGCCAGCAGTTTAAAATCCAGAACTAATGAAAAACTGTTTTTT.

Only one count was recorded for this clone. Other DNA sequences of this sample code for an identical CDR3. The chain employs TRBV19 and TRBJ2-7; 8 positions agree with TRBD1. The J segment lost 0 bases and the V segment lost 4 bases, leaving 2 bases of the junction unmatched. This CDR3 comprises 14 residues. CDR1 is LNHDA and CDR2 is SQIVND in the germline V gene (reference sequence). The CDR3 DNA reads as TGTGCCAGTAGTACTACAGGGGGCTCCTACGAGCAGTACTTC. Its protein product is CASSTTGGSYEQYF.

V gene TRBV5-1 combines with J gene TRBJ2-3, with D possibly TRBD2 on 6 matching bases. CDR3 size: 16 residues. Trimming shortened V by 2 bases and J by 1 base, and 14 bases separated the two germline ends. The germline V gene has CDR1 SGHRS and CDR2 YFSETQ. Here the CDR3 reads CASSLDGGFGTDTQYF. The CDR3 DNA sequence: TGCGCCAGCAGCTTAGATGGGGGGTTTGGCACAGATACGCAGTATTTT.

The J gene is TRBJ1-2, the V gene TRBV19; D not certain. V shed 6 bases and J shed 2 bases, with 7 bases lying between them. This CDR3 comprises 12 residues. Germline CDR1 LNHDA, CDR2 SQIVND (reference sequence). The CDR3 region is CASRGGNYGYTF. The CDR3, as DNA: TGTGCCAGTAGGGGAGGGAACTATGGCTACACCTTC.

This chain links TRBV19 with TRBJ2-1, with TRBD2 matching over 7 bases. CDR1 and CDR2 from the germline V gene are LNHDA and SQIVND (reference sequence). The CDR3 sequence is 16 residues long. With 5 bases clipped from V and 4 bases from J, the junction kept 11 bases outside the gene matches. This CDR3 is CASSHPTSESYNEQFF. The CDR3 nucleotides are TGTGCCAGTAGTCACCCCACTAGCGAGAGTTACAATGAGCAGTTCTTC.

CDR3 protein: CASSHERDRGNEQFF. In DNA form, the CDR3 reads TGTGCCAGCAGCCACGAGAGGGACAGGGGCAATGAGCAGTTCTTC. The chain uses TRBV5-4 and TRBJ2-1, with 10 bases that match TRBD1. Germline V gene lookup returns CDR1 SGHNT and CDR2 YYREEE (reference sequence). V was pared by 4 bases and J by 6 bases, with 7 bases of the junction left unmatched. The CDR3 is 15 residues long.